This T cell receptor (beta chain) was recorded in a study of blood T cells in healthy people across ages. CDR3 length: 13 amino acids. Germline-derived CDR1 and CDR2 are DFQATT and SNEGSKA (reference sequence). Deletions cut 3 bases from V and 0 bases from J, with 7 bases between. Then a second PCR, running roughly 7 to 11 cycles, was carried out with a sample-barcoded 5' primer and a J-beta primer mix. Every molecule of cDNA carried a tag from a template-switch adaptor with 12 random nucleotides. MiXCR was run by TCRdb on the 5' RACE reads, yielding one entry per CDR3 protein. The table has 710,000 or so distinct CDR3 sequences, about a third seen once.

This TCR was sampled from a woman at least 80 years old in good health. The source material was blood. The genes are TRBV20-1 and TRBJ2-3, with D unresolved. CDR3 nucleotide sequence: TGCAGTGCTAGCTGGGTTAGCACAGATACGCAGTATTTT. Its translation is CSASWVSTDTQYF.